This TCR beta chain was profiled in a study of tumor-infiltrating lymphocytes in primary liver carcinoma. Study at large: The five patients, who were men and women, ranged in age from 30 to 69 years.

From roughly 21-30 mg of unsorted bulk tissue, DNA and RNA were co-extracted together. Germline CDR1 MNHEY, CDR2 SVGEGT. This CDR3 has 16 residues. About this clonotype: At one of its ends the junction is not consistent with the germline gene, which may arise from a read error.

A primer in the constant region served to generate TCR beta cDNA from 450 to 600 ng of total RNA. Slightly modified ARM-PCR, run as three nested multiplex PCR rounds, produced the TCR beta libraries. Running around 9 cycles apiece, the first two PCR rounds relied on TRBV1-TRBV30 forward primers together with a C-beta reverse primer. Via MiXCR, TCRdb re-called the multiplex PCR reads, giving one row per CDR3 protein. The sample has fewer than 110,000 distinct CDR3 sequences, 65% to 75% seen once. The rearrangement uses TRBV6-2 or TRBV6-3 and TRBJ2-1; 7 positions match TRBD2. This TCR was sampled from a woman aged 55-69 years with primary liver carcinoma and hepatitis B virus infection. The sample was liver tumor tissue from sampling region 2. Described subset: tumor region T2, inferior pole. For the CDR3, the DNA is TGTGCCAGCAGTTACTCGATCGGGACTACATACAGTGAGCAGTTCTTC. Its protein is CASSYSIGTTYSEQFF.